The clone carrying this T cell receptor (beta chain) showed up just a few times. CDR3 length equals 15 residues. Germline CDR1 LNHNV, CDR2 YYDKDF (reference sequence). V was cut by 1 base and J by 0 bases, with 4 bases left in between. The sample originates from a study of blood T cell repertoires in COVID-19. At the level of the study: Sources were T cells, B-cell-depleted T cells, or PBMCs; the material itself was cDNA or gDNA.

Assay: immunoSEQ multiplex PCR; the TCRdb copy retains only in-frame clones and omits some. The data contain about 150,000 clones, about 90% of them singletons. This clonotype originated in a woman aged 40 to 50 who had been exposed to COVID-19. Sequencing input: PBMCs or T cells enriched from blood (not recorded which). V and J are TRBV15 and TRBJ2-6; no reliable D call. The CDR3 loop is CATSRGHSGANVLTF. The CDR3 DNA sequence: TGTGCCACCAGCAGAGGACACTCTGGGGCCAACGTCCTGACTTTC.